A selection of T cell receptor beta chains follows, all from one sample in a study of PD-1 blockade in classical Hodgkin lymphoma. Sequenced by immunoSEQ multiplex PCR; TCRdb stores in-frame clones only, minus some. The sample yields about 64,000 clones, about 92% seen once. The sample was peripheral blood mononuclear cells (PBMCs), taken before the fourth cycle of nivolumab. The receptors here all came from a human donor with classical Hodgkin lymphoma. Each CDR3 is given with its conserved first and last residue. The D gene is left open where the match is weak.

TGTGCCAGCAGCTTTCAGGGGGTTCAGCCCCAGCATTTT	CASSFQGVQPQHF	TRBD1	TRBV7-2	TRBJ1-5
TGTGCCAGCAGCCCGCAAGGACGGCCTGAGCCCCAGCATTTT	CASSPQGRPEPQHF	-	TRBV13	TRBJ1-5
TGTGCCAGCAGCTTGGGAACTAGCGTTGGGGAGACCCAGTACTTC	CASSLGTSVGETQYF	TRBD2	TRBV5-8	TRBJ2-5
TGTGCCAGCAGCTCACAGGGCTCCTATAATTCACCCCTCCACTTT	CASSSQGSYNSPLHF	-	TRBV13	TRBJ1-6
TGTGCCAGCAGTTTCGGACTCGAGATTGGGGACGAGCAGTACTTC	CASSFGLEIGDEQYF	-	TRBV27	TRBJ2-7
TGTGCCACCAGCAGAGTTATCGCAGGGGGCTGGGGTAGCAATCAGCCCCAGCATTTT	CATSRVIAGGWGSNQPQHF	TRBD1	TRBV15	TRBJ1-5
TGCGCCAGCAGCTCCGGACTAGCGGGGGGCACTAGCACAGATACGCAGTATTTT	CASSSGLAGGTSTDTQYF	TRBD2	TRBV5-1	TRBJ2-3
TGCGCCAGCAGCCAAGATCGGTTGGGGCAGGCACGAGATACGCAGTATTTT	CASSQDRLGQARDTQYF	-	TRBV4-1	TRBJ2-3
TGTGCCAGTAAAAGGGGCCTGGGAGAGACCCAGTACTTC	CASKRGLGETQYF	-	TRBV19	TRBJ2-5
TGTGCCAGTAGTATCGGACTAGCGGGGGGCTTGGATACGCAGTATTTT	CASSIGLAGGLDTQYF	TRBD2	TRBV19	TRBJ2-3
TGTGCCAGCAGCCAAGGCGACGGCGTCCAAAACATTCAGTACTTC	CASSQGDGVQNIQYF	-	TRBV4-2	TRBJ2-4
TGTGCCAGCAGTGACCGGGTCCAGCCCCAGCATTTT	CASSDRVQPQHF	-	TRBV6-1	TRBJ1-5
TGTGCCAGCTCACCGAGGATTGGGCAGTTCTTC	CASSPRIGQFF	-	TRBV18	TRBJ2-1
TGCGCCAGCAGTGATTGGCAACAGGGCCCTTTGGGGGGATTCGAGGAGACCCAGTACTTC	CASSDWQQGPLGGFEETQYF	-	TRBV10-2	TRBJ2-5
TGCGCCAGCAGCTCTGGGAGGGTCCACACTGAAGCTTTCTTT	CASSSGRVHTEAFF	-	TRBV5-1	TRBJ1-1
TGTGCCAGCACCGCGGGGGGACAGGGGAGGAGCGACGAAACTTTCTTT	CASTAGGQGRSDETFF	TRBD1	TRBV6-4	TRBJ1-1
TGTGCCAGCAGCGTAGACTGGCAGAGCTCCTACGAGCAGTACTTC	CASSVDWQSSYEQYF	-	TRBV9	TRBJ2-7
TGTGCCAGCAGCGCCTATTTCCGGGACAGGGGAAAGTTAACCCACTCTGGGGCCAACGTCCTGACTTTC	CASSAYFRDRGKLTHSGANVLTF	TRBD1	TRBV9	TRBJ2-6
TGTGCCAGCAGTCTACTAGCGGGGGGGCTTGAGCAGTTCTTC	CASSLLAGGLEQFF	TRBD2	TRBV6-5	TRBJ2-1